The clone carrying this TCR beta chain occurred a few times. The sample originates from a study of post-analysis software for immune sequencing data. Researchers reported that TCR beta cDNA libraries carried unique molecular identifiers. TCRdb reprocessed the PCR reads with MiXCR, giving one entry per CDR3 protein. The sample contains some 690,000 distinct CDR3 sequences, 25% to 30% of which appear only once. This TCR derives from a girl aged 10-17 years with multiple sclerosis. The sample consisted of blood.

The CDR3 sequence is CSAWRKGRSPQGPSYEQYF. The CDR3 nucleotides read TGCAGTGCCTGGAGAAAAGGTCGTTCCCCCCAGGGGCCCTCCTACGAGCAGTACTTC. The V call is TRBV20-1, the J call TRBJ2-7, with D possibly TRBD1 on 6 matching bases. V was shortened by 6 bases and J by 0 bases, with 30 bases between the two germline ends. This CDR3 comprises 19 residues. Germline V CDR1 and CDR2: DFQATT, SNEGSKA (reference sequence).